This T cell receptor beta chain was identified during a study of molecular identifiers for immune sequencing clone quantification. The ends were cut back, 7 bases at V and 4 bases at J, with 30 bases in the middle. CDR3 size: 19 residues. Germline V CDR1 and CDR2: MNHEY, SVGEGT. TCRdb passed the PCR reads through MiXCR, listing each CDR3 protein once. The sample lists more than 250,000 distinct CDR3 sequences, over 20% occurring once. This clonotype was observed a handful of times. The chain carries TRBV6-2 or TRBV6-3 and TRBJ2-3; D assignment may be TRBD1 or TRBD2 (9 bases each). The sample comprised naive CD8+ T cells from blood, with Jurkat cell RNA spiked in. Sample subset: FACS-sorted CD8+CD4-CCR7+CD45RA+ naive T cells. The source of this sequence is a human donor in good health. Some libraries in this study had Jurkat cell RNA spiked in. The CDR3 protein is CASKMDRGLARGPADTQYF. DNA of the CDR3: TGTGCCAGCAAGATGGACAGGGGACTAGCCCGGGGCCCTGCAGATACGCAGTATTTT.